This TCR beta chain was sequenced for a study of blood T cell repertoires in COVID-19. Overall study context: Donors in the United States, Italy and Spain gave samples during acute or convalescent COVID-19. The cDNA or gDNA used as material had been derived from T cells, B-cell-depleted T cells, or PBMCs.

This clone has just a few counts. In the authors' workflow: Estimates of nucleated cell counts were drawn from the amplification of reference gene primers. TCRdb keeps only in-frame clones here, not all; method: immunoSEQ multiplex PCR. V, J and clone size are taken as reported in that table, and D and trimming were inferred from the DNA itself. The sample holds 130,000 to 150,000 clones, over 70% seen once. The junction had 9 bases not matched to a gene; V was cut back by 5 bases and J by 9 bases. The CDR3 covers 14 residues. Germline CDR1 SGHTA, CDR2 FQGNSA. The chain uses TRBV7-2 and TRBJ1-3; TRBD1 agrees at 8 bases. The sequenced sample was peripheral blood. The source of this sequence is a man aged 45-65 years with active or convalescent COVID-19. The CDR3 here is CASSPRTGRSTIYF. DNA for the CDR3: TGTGCCAGCAGCCCTAGGACAGGGAGATCCACCATATATTTT.